This entry describes one T cell receptor beta chain. The data were taken from a study of radiotherapy plus CTLA-4 blockade in lung cancer. Study-level background: Objective response rate was over 15%; disease control rate, about 31%.

The length of the CDR3 is 14 residues. With 4 bases removed from V and 4 bases from J, the gap between germline ends came to 13 bases. Germline CDR1 and CDR2: SGHTA and FQGNSA. TCRdb's copy holds only in-frame clones and misses some; the assay was immunoSEQ multiplex PCR. The sample gives around 40,000 clones, under 80% of which show up once; around 8.9% is in the top ten. Specimen: peripheral blood, collected from a patient treated with radiotherapy plus ipilimumab. The TCR originated in a human donor with non-small cell lung cancer who had stable disease on radiotherapy plus ipilimumab. The V gene is TRBV7-2, the J gene TRBJ2-5, with a tentative D call TRBD1 (5 bases). CDR3 in amino acids: CASSSLLGAETQYF. DNA for the CDR3: TGTGCCAGCAGCTCCCTTTTAGGGGCAGAGACCCAGTACTTC.